This T cell receptor (beta chain) was recovered during a study of T cells after yellow fever vaccination. This clonotype has a handful of counts. The CDR3 is made up of 12 amino acids. Looked up from germline, CDR1 is DFQATT and CDR2 is SNEGSKA (reference sequence). Trimming at V came to 6 bases and at J to 4 bases, leaving 5 bases not matched to a gene. Each CDR3 protein is one row after TCRdb ran MiXCR on the 5' RACE reads. The table includes some 400,000 distinct CDR3 sequences, around 20% detected once. The input for sequencing was PBMCs, taken before the yellow fever booster vaccination. The clonotype comes from a man younger than 30 who received the YFV17D yellow fever vaccine. The chain joins TRBV20-1 to TRBJ2-5, with 7 bases aligning to TRBD2. CDR3 sequence (DNA): TGCAGTGCAAGACTAGCCGGAGAGACCCAGTACTTC. Its protein is CSARLAGETQYF.